The TCR beta chain described here comes from a study of T-cell reconstitution after alpha-beta-depleted transplantation in children. In regard to this clonotype: Its antigen is not known.

Germline CDR1 MDHEN, CDR2 SYDVKM. The V gene end was trimmed by 7 bases and the J gene end by 0 bases; junction bases not matched to a gene: 5. CDR3 length equals 14 residues. Unique molecular identifiers tagged the TCRbeta library. TCRdb independently ran MiXCR on the PCR reads; one entry per CDR3 protein. Of about 110,000 distinct CDR3 sequences in the sample, about 9.3% are singletons; the top ten hold less than 40%. Study-wide results and caveats: As was reported, about two months after transplant, alpha-beta T cells came from several hundred expanded graft clones.

The rearrangement uses TRBV28 and TRBJ1-1; 7 bases map to TRBD1. The sequence was obtained from a boy younger than 10 with acute lymphoblastic leukemia, due to receive a stem cell transplant. The sample consisted of PBMCs, taken before TCRalphabeta/CD19-depleted stem cell transplant. CDR3 DNA sequence: TGTGCCAGCACCCGACAGGGAGTGAACACTGAAGCTTTCTTT. Translation: CASTRQGVNTEAFF.